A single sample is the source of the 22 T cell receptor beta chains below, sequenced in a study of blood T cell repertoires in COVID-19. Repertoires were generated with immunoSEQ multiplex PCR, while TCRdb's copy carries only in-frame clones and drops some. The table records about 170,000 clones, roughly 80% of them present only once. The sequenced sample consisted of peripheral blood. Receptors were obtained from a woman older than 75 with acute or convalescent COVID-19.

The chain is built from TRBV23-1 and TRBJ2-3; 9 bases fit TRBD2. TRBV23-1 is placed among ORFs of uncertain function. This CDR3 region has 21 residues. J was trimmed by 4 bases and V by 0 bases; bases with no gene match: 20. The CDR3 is CASSQSQRRGGRSLGADTQYF. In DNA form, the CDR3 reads TGCGCCAGCAGTCAATCGCAACGGCGGGGGGGCCGAAGTTTAGGGGCAGATACGCAGTATTTT.

The CDR3 spells CASSELGLGDNEQFF. CDR3 DNA: TGTGCCAGCAGTGAACTGGGACTGGGGGACAATGAGCAGTTCTTC. J is TRBJ2-1 and V is TRBV25-1; tentatively, D is TRBD2 (6 bases). The CDR3 is 15 amino acids. Trimming pared 2 bases from V and 5 bases from J, leaving 13 bases between. Germline V lookup: CDR1 MGHDK, CDR2 SYGVNS.

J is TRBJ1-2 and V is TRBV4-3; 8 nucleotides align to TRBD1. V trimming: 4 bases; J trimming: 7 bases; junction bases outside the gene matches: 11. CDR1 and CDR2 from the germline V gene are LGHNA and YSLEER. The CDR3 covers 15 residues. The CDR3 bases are TGCGCCAGCAGCCCCCAGACAGGGGAAGGGTTTGGCTACACCTTC. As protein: CASSPQTGEGFGYTF.

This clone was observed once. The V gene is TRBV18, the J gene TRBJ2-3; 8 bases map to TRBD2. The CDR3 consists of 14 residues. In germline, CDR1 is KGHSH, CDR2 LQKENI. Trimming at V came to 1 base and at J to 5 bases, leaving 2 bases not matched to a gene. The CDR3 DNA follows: TGTGCCAGCTCACCACTCAGCGGGGGAGATACGCAGTATTTT. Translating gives CASSPLSGGDTQYF.

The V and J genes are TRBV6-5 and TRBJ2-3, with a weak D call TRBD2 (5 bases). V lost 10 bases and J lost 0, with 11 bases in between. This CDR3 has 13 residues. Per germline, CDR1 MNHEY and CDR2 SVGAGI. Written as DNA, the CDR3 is TGTGCCACGTCTCGCGGGAGCACAGATACGCAGTATTTT. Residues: CATSRGSTDTQYF.

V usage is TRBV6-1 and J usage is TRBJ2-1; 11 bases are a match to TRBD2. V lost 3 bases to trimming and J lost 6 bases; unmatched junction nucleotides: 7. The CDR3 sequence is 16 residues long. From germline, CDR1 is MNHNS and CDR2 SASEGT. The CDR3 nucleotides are TGTGCCAGCAGTGACCCCGGACTAGCGGGCGTCAATGAGCAGTTCTTC. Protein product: CASSDPGLAGVNEQFF.

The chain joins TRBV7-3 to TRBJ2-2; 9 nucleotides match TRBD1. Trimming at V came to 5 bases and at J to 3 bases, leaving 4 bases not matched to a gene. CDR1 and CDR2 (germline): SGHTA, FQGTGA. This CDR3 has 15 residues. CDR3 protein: CASSRGQGYTGELFF. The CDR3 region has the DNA TGTGCCAGCAGCCGGGGACAGGGATACACCGGGGAGCTGTTTTTT.

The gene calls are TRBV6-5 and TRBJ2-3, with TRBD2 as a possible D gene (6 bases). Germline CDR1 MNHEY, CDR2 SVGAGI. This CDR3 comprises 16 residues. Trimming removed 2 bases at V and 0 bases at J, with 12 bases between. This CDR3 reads CASSYGSGTSTDTQYF. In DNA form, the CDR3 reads TGTGCCAGCAGTTACGGCTCAGGGACTAGCACAGATACGCAGTATTTT.

DNA for the CDR3: TGTGCCAGCAGCCTACAGGGGGCCTCTGGAAACACCATATATTTT. Translation: CASSLQGASGNTIYF. The chain links TRBV6-5 to TRBJ1-3; 9 nucleotides line up with TRBD1. V shed 6 bases, J shed 0 bases, and the junction held 3 bases outside the gene matches. Germline lookup yields CDR1 MNHEY and CDR2 SVGAGI. The CDR3 sequence is 15 residues long.

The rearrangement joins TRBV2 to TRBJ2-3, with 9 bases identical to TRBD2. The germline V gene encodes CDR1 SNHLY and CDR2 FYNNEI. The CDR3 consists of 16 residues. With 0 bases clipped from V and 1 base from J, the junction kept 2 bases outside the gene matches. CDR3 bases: TGTGCCAGCAGTGAAGCCATAGCGGGGGGCACAGATACGCAGTATTTT. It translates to CASSEAIAGGTDTQYF.

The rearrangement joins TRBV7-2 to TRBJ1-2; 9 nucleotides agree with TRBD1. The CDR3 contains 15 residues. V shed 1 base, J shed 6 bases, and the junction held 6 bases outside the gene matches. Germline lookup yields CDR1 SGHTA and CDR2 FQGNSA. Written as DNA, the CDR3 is TGTGCCAGCAGCTTAGTACTCGGGACAGGGCATGGCTACACCTTC. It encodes CASSLVLGTGHGYTF.

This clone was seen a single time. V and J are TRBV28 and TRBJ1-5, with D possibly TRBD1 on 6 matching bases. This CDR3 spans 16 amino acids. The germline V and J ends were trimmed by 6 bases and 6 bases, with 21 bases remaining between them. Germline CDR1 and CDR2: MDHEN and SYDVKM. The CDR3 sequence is CASRLDFGGGSQPQHF. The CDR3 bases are TGTGCCAGCAGATTGGACTTTGGGGGCGGGAGTCAGCCCCAGCATTTT.

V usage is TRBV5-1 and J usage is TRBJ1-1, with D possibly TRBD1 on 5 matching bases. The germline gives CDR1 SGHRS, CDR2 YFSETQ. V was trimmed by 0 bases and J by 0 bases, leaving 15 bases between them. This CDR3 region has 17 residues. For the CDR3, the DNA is TGCGCCAGCAGCTTGGCCGCTGGGACTTTTATGAACACTGAAGCTTTCTTT. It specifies CASSLAAGTFMNTEAFF.

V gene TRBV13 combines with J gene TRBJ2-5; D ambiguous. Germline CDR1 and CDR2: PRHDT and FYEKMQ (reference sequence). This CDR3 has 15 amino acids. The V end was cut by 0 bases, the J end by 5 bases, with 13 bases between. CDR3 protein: CASSLGARFTETQYF. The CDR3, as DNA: TGTGCCAGCAGCTTAGGGGCCAGATTTACCGAGACCCAGTACTTC.

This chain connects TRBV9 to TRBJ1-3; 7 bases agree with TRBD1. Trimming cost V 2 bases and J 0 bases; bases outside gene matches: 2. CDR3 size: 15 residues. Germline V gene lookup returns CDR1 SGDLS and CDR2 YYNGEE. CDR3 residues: CASSVGTASGNTIYF. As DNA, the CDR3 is TGTGCCAGCAGCGTGGGGACAGCCTCTGGAAACACCATATATTTT.

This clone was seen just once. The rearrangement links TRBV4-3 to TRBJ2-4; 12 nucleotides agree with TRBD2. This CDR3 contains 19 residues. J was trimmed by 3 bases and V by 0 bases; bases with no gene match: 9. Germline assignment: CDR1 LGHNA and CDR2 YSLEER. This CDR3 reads CASSQDTPTSGRSKNIQYF. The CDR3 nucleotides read TGCGCCAGCAGCCAAGATACCCCCACTAGCGGGAGGAGCAAAAACATTCAGTACTTC.

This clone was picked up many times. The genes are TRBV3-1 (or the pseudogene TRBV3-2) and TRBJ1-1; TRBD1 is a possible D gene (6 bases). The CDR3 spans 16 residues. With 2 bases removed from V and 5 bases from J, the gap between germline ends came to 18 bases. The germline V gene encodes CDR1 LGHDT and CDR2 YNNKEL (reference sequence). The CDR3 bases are TGTGCCAGCAGCCAAAGGTTGCAGGGAAGGGGGACTGAAGCTTTCTTT. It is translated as CASSQRLQGRGTEAFF.

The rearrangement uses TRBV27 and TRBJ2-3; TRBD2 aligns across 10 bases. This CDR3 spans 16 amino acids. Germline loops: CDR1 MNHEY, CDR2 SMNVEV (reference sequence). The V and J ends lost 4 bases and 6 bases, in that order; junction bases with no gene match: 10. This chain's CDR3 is CASSSVQREGFDTQYF. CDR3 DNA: TGTGCCAGCAGTTCCGTCCAGCGGGAGGGCTTCGATACGCAGTATTTT.

CDR3 DNA sequence: TGTGCCAGCAGTTACTCAGGACAGTACAATGAGCAGTTCTTC. It encodes CASSYSGQYNEQFF. This chain connects TRBV6-2 or TRBV6-3 to TRBJ2-1, with D perhaps matching TRBD1 (6 bases). Trimming cost V 0 bases and J 4 bases, with 7 bases left between them. The CDR3 is 14 residues long. From germline, CDR1 is MNHEY and CDR2 SVGEGT.

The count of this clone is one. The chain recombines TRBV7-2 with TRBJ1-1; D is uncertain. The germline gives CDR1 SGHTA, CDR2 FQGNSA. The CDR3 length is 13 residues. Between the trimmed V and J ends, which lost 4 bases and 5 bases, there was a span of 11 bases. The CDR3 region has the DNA TGTGCCAGCAGCTCGACTAGGGATACTGAAGCTTTCTTT. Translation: CASSSTRDTEAFF.

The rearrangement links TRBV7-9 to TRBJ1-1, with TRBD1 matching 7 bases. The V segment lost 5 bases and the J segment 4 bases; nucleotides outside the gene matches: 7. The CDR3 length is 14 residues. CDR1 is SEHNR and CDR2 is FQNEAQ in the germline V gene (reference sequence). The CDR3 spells CASSVDRVGTEAFF. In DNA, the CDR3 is TGTGCCAGCAGCGTAGACAGGGTTGGCACTGAAGCTTTCTTT.

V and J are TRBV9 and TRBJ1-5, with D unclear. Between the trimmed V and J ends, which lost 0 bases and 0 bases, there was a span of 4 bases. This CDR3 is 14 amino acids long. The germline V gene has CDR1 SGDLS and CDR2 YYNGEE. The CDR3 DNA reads TGTGCCAGCAGCGTAGGAGTTAGCAATCAGCCCCAGCATTTT. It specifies CASSVGVSNQPQHF.